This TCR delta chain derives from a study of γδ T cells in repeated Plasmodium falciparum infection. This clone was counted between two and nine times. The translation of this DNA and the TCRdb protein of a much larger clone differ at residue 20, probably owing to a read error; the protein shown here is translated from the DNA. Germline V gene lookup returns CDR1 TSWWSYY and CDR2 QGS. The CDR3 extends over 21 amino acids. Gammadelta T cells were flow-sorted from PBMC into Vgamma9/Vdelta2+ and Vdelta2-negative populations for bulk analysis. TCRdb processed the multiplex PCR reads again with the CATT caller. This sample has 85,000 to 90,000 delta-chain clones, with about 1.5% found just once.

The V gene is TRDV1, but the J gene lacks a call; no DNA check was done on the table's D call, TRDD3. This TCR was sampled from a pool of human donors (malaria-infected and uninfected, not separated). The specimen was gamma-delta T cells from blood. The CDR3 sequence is CALGEPTPPLYWGMYTDKLTF. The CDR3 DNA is TGTGCTCTTGGGGAACCCACCCCCCCTTTGTACTGGGGCATGTACACCGATAAACTCACCTTT.